This TCR beta chain was documented in a study of T-cell memory formation after mild COVID-19. V was pared by 4 bases and J by 4 bases, with 19 bases between. Per germline, CDR1 LGHDT and CDR2 YNNKEL (reference sequence). The CDR3 is 16 residues long. TCRdb processed the 5' RACE reads anew with MiXCR; each CDR3 protein has one entry. The repertoire includes roughly 320,000 distinct CDR3 sequences, 25% to 30% of them detected once, and roughly 14% sits in the top ten. This receptor was identified in an adult woman who had mild COVID-19 (a few samples of this study predate the infection). Cell type and time point are not known. The rearrangement joins TRBV3-1 to TRBJ1-2; D is ambiguous. The sequencing sample was made of PBMCs or a T cell subset sorted from them (not recorded which). The CDR3 region is CASSRTDAGKAYGYTF. DNA for the CDR3: TGTGCCAGCAGCCGTACGGACGCCGGGAAAGCCTATGGCTACACCTTC.